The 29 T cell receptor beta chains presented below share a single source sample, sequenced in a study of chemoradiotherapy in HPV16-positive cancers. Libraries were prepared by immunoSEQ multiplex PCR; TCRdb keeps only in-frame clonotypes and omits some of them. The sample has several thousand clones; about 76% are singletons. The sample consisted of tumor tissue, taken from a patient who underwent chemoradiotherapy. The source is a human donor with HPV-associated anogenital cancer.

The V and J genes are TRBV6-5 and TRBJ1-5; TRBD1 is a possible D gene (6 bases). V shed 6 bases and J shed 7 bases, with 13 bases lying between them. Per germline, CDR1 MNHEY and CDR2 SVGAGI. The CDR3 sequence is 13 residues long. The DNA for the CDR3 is TGTGCCAGCAGCAGAGGACAGTACCAGCCCCAGCATTTT. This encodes CASSRGQYQPQHF.

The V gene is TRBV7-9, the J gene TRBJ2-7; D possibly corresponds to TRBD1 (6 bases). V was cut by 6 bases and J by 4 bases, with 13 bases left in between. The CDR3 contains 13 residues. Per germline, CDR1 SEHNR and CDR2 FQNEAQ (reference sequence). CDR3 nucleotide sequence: TGTGCCAGCAGTATCGGACAGTTTTACGAGCAGTACTTC. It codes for CASSIGQFYEQYF. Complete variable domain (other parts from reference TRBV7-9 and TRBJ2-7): DTGVSQNPRHKITKRGQNVTFRCDPISEHNRLYWYRQTLGQGPEFLTYFQNEAQLEKSRLLSDRFSAERPKGSFSTLEIQRTEQGDSAMYLCASSIGQFYEQYFGPGTRLTVT.

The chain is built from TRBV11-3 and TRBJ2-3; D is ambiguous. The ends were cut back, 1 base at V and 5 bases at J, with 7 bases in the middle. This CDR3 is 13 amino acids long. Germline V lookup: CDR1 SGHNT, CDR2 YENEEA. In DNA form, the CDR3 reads TGTGCCAGCAGCTTAGGTCAGAAAGATACGCAGTATTTT. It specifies CASSLGQKDTQYF.

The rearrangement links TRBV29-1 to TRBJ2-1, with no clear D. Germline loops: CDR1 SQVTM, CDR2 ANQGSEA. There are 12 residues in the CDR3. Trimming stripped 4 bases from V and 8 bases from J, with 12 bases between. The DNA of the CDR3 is TGCAGCGTTGTAACAGTATCGGATGAGCAGTTCTTC. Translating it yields CSVVTVSDEQFF.

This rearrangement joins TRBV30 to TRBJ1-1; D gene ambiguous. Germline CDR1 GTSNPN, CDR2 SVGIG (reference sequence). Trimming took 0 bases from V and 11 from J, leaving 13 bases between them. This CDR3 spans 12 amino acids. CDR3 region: CAWSVPGSGAFF. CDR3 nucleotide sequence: TGTGCCTGGAGTGTACCGGGCTCGGGGGCTTTCTTT. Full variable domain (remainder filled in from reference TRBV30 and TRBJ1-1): SQTIHQWPATLVQPVGSPLSLECTVEGTSNPNLYWYRQAAGRGLQLLFYSVGIGQISSEVPQNLSASRPQDRQFILSSKKLLLSDSGFYLCAWSVPGSGAFFGQGTRLTVV.

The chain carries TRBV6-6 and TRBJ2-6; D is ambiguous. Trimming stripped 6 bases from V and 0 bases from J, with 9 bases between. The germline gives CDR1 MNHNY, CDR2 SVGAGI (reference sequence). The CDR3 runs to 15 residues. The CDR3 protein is CASRISISGANVLTF. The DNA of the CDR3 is TGTGCCAGCAGGATCAGTATCTCTGGGGCCAACGTCCTGACTTTC.

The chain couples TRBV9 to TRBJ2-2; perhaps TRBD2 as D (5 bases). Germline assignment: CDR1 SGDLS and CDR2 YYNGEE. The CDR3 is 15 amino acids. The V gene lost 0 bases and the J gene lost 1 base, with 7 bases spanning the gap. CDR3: CASSVVGVNTGELFF. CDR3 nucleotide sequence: TGTGCCAGCAGCGTAGTCGGGGTGAACACCGGGGAGCTGTTTTTT. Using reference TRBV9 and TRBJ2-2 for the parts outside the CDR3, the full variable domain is DSGVTQTPKHLITATGQRVTLRCSPRSGDLSVYWYQQSLDQGLQFLIQYYNGEERAKGNILERFSAQQFPDLHSELNLSSLELGDSALYFCASSVVGVNTGELFFGEGSRLTVL.

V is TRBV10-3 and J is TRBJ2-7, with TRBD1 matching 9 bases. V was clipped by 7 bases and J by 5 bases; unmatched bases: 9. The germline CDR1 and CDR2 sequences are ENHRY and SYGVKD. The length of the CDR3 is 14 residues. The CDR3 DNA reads TGTGCCATCAAGTTGGGGGGGGACAGGGACGAGCAGTACTTC. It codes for CAIKLGGDRDEQYF.

CDR3: CASSFSGDTDTQYF. CDR3 sequence (DNA): TGTGCCAGCAGTTTTAGCGGAGACACAGATACGCAGTATTTT. J is TRBJ2-3 and V is TRBV27; D is perhaps TRBD2 (6 bases). CDR3 length: 14 residues. The germline V gene has CDR1 MNHEY and CDR2 SMNVEV (reference sequence). V lost 3 bases, J lost 2 bases, and 9 bases lay in between.

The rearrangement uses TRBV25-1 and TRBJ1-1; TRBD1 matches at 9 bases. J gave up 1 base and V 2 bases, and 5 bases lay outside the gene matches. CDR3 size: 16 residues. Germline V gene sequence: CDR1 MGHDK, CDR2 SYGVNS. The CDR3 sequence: CASSERPGQGNTEAFF. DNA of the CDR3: TGTGCCAGCAGTGAACGCCCGGGACAGGGGAACACTGAAGCTTTCTTT.

The CDR3 bases are TGTGCCAGCTCACCGAAAGGGGAGGGTGAAGCTTTCTTT. This sequence encodes CASSPKGEGEAFF. This chain uses TRBV18 with TRBJ1-1; possibly TRBD1 for D (5 bases). Germline V lookup: CDR1 KGHSH, CDR2 LQKENI. This CDR3 is built from 13 residues. Trimming took 3 bases from V and 7 from J, leaving 12 bases between them.

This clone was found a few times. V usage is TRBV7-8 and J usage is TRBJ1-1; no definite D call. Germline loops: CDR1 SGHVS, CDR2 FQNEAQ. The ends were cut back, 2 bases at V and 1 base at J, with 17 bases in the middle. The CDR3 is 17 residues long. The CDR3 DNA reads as TGTGCCAGCAGCTTAAACGTAGGGTCTGGTGGGAACACTGAAGCTTTCTTT. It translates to CASSLNVGSGGNTEAFF.

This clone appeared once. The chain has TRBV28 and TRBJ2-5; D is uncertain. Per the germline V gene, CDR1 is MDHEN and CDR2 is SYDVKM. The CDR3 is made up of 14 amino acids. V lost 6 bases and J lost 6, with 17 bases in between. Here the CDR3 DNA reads TGTGCCAGCAGCCCTCTCTTCGGCTCGCAGACCCAGTACTTC. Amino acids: CASSPLFGSQTQYF.

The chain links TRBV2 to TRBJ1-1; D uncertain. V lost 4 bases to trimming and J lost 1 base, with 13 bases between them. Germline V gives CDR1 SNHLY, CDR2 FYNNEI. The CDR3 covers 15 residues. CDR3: CASSGKGWGNTEAFF. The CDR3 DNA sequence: TGTGCCAGCAGTGGCAAGGGTTGGGGGAACACTGAAGCTTTCTTT.

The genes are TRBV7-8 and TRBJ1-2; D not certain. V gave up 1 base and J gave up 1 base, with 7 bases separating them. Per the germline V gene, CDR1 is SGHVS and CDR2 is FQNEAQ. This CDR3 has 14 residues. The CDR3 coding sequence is TGTGCCAGCAGCTTAGAGAGGTTTAACTATGGCTACACCTTC. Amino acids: CASSLERFNYGYTF.

In nucleotides, the CDR3 is TGCGCCAGCAGTGAGTCCAGCGAGGGGGTTTATTATGGCTACACCTTC. The encoded protein is CASSESSEGVYYGYTF. This sequence joins TRBV10-2 and TRBJ1-2; perhaps TRBD1 as D (6 bases). V dropped 0 bases and J dropped 5 bases, with 16 bases sitting between them. There are 16 residues in the CDR3. Germline CDR1 and CDR2: WSHSY and SAAADI.

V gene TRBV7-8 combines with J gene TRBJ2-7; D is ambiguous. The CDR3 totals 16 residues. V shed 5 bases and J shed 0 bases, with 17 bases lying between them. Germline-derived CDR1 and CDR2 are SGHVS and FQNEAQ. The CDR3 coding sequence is TGTGCCAGCAGCAGATACGGTGGACGTAGCTCCTACGAGCAGTACTTC. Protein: CASSRYGGRSSYEQYF. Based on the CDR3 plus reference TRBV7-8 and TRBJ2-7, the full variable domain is GAGVSQSPRYKVAKRGQDVALRCDPISGHVSLFWYQQALGQGPEFLTYFQNEAQLDKSGLPSDRFFAERPEGSVSTLKIQRTQQEDSAVYLCASSRYGGRSSYEQYFGPGTRLTVT.

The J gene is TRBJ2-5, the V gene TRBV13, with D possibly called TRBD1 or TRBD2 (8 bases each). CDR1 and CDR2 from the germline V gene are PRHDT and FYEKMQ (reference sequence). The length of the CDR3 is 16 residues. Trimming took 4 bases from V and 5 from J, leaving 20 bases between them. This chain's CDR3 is CASSSREGQEKETQYF. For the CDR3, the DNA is TGTGCCAGCAGCTCACGGGAGGGACAGGAGAAGGAGACCCAGTACTTC.

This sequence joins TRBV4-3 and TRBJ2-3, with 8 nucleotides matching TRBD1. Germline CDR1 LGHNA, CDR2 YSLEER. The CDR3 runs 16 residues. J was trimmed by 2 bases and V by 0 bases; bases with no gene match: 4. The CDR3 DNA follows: TGCGCCAGCAGCCAAGATTCAGGGGGCTACACAGATACGCAGTATTTT. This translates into CASSQDSGGYTDTQYF.

The CDR3 bases are TGTGCCAGCAGCTTGGGGAGAACGATTGATGAGCAGTTCTTC. Its protein product is CASSLGRTIDEQFF. The chain uses TRBV7-3 and TRBJ2-1, with D perhaps TRBD2 (5 bases). The CDR3 length is 14 residues. The germline gives CDR1 SGHTA, CDR2 FQGTGA. V lost 3 bases to trimming and J lost 8 bases, with 14 bases between them.

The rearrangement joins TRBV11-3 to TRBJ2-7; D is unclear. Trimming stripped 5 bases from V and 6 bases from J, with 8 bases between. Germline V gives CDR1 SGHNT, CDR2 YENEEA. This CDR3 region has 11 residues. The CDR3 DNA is TGTGCCAGCAGCGTCGGGCGCGAGCAGTACTTC. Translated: CASSVGREQYF.

The chain's CDR3 is CASSSSGTGAETQYF. The CDR3 DNA sequence: TGTGCCAGCAGCTCCTCCGGGACGGGGGCAGAGACCCAGTACTTC. This chain joins TRBV7-3 and TRBJ2-5, with D possibly called TRBD1 or TRBD2 (6 bases each). V dropped 4 bases and J dropped 4 bases, with 16 bases sitting between them. The CDR3 sequence is 15 residues long. Germline CDR1 SGHTA, CDR2 FQGTGA.

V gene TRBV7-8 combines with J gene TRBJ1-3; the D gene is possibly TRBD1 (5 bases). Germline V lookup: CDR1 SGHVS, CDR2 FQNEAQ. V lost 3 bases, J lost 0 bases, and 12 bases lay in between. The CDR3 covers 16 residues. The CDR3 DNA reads TGTGCCAGCAGCTTTCAGGGATCGAGCTCTGGAAACACCATATATTTT. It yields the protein CASSFQGSSSGNTIYF. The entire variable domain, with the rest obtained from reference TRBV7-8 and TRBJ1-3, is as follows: GAGVSQSPRYKVAKRGQDVALRCDPISGHVSLFWYQQALGQGPEFLTYFQNEAQLDKSGLPSDRFFAERPEGSVSTLKIQRTQQEDSAVYLCASSFQGSSSGNTIYFGEGSWLTVV.

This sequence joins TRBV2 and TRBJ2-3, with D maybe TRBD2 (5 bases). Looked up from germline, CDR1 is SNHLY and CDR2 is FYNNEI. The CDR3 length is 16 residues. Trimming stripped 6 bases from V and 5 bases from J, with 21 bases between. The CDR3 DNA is TGTGCCAGCAGCGCGGACTTGCAAGGACGTAGAGATACGCAGTATTTT. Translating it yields CASSADLQGRRDTQYF.

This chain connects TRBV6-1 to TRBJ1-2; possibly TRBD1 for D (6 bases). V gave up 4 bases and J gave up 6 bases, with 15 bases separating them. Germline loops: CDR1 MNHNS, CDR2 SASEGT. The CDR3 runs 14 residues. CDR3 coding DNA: TGTGCCAGCAGTGTACAGGGAAGCGGGGATGGCTACACCTTC. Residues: CASSVQGSGDGYTF.

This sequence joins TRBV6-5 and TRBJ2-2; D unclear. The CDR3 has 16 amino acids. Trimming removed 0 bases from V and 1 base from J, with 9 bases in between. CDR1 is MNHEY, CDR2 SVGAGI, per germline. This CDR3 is CASSYSDAWNTGELFF. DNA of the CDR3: TGTGCCAGCAGTTACTCGGATGCCTGGAACACCGGGGAGCTGTTTTTT.

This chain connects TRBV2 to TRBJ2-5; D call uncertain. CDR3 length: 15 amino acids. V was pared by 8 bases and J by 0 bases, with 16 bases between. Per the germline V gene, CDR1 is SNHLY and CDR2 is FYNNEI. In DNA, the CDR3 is TGTGCCAGCGGTGGACGCGGCGTATACCAAGAGACCCAGTACTTC. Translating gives CASGGRGVYQETQYF. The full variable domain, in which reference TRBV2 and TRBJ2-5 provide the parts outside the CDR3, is EPEVTQTPSHQVTQMGQEVILRCVPISNHLYFYWYRQILGQKVEFLVSFYNNEISEKSEIFDDQFSVERPDGSNFTLKIRSTKLEDSAMYFCASGGRGVYQETQYFGPGTRLLVL.

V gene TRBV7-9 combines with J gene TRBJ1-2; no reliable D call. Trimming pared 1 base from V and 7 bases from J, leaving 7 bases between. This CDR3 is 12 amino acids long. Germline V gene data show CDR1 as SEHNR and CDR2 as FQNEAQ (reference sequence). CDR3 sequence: CASSLGASGYTF. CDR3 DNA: TGTGCCAGCAGCTTAGGAGCGAGTGGCTACACCTTC.

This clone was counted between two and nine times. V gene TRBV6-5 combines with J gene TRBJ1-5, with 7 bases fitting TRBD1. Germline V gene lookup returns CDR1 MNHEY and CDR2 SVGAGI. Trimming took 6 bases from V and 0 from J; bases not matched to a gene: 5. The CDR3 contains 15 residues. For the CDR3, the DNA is TGTGCCAGCAGCCCCAGGGGGGATAGCAATCAGCCCCAGCATTTT. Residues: CASSPRGDSNQPQHF.